A selection of T cell receptor beta chains follows, all from one sample in a study of PD-L1 blockade in urothelial cancer. Assay used: immunoSEQ multiplex PCR; TCRdb lists only in-frame clones, some missing. The sample lists about 45,000 clones; about 91% were seen once. This sample comprised PBMCs, obtained around atezolizumab (anti-PD-L1) treatment. These receptors were obtained from a man at least 80 years old with urothelial cancer. CDR3s include the opening cysteine and the closing phenylalanine or tryptophan. Fields, in order: V gene, J gene, clone size, D gene, CDR3 DNA, CDR3 protein. D genes are given only for firm matches. Clone size is shown for a subset of rows, as once, few, many or a class of expanded clone.

TRBV5-6	TRBJ1-1	NA	TRBD1	TGTGCCAGCAGCCCTGGGACAGGGGCCATGAACACTGAAGCTTTCTTT	CASSPGTGAMNTEAFF
TRBV30	TRBJ2-1	NA	TRBD2	TGTGCCTGGAGAGATATAGCGGGAGACGTCAATGAGCAGTTCTTC	CAWRDIAGDVNEQFF
TRBV2	TRBJ2-2	NA	NA	TGTGCCAGCAGAGGCCTAGCGTCCACCGGGGAGCTGTTTTTT	CASRGLASTGELFF
TRBV11-3	TRBJ2-3	NA	NA	TGTGCCAGCAGCCAGAGGGTCCCAGATACGCAGTATTTT	CASSQRVPDTQYF
TRBV10-1	TRBJ2-3	NA	NA	TGCGCCAGCAGCCGCGCGGGCGGGATGGGGTCGGATACGCAGTATTTT	CASSRAGGMGSDTQYF
TRBV12-2	TRBJ2-7	NA	NA	TGTGCAAGTCGCTTCAACAGGGGGCCAACCTACGAGCAGTACTTC	CASRFNRGPTYEQYF
TRBV13	TRBJ2-7	NA	TRBD1	TGTGCCAGCACCATGACAGGGATAACCTACGAGCAGTACTTC	CASTMTGITYEQYF
TRBV7-2	TRBJ1-5	NA	NA	TGTGCCAGCAGCTCACAGGCGCTAAATCAGCCCCAGCATTTT	CASSSQALNQPQHF
TRBV27	TRBJ2-1	once	NA	TGTGCCAGCGGAGGAGAGAGATACAATGAGCAGTTCTTC	CASGGERYNEQFF
TRBV5-1	TRBJ2-7	NA	TRBD1	TGCGCCAGCAGCTTGGATACAGGGGGCAGGGAGCAGTACTTC	CASSLDTGGREQYF
TRBV5-1	TRBJ2-5	NA	TRBD2	TGCGCCAGCAGCTCCCGTGGGGGAGGGGAGACCCAGTACTTC	CASSSRGGGETQYF
TRBV7-9	TRBJ1-1	once	TRBD1	TGTGCCAGCAGCTTAGCATCAGGGGGCACTGAAGCTTTCTTT	CASSLASGGTEAFF
TRBV7-2	TRBJ2-3	once	NA	TGTGCCAGCAGCGATCTGGCAACCACAGATACGCAGTATTTT	CASSDLATTDTQYF
TRBV6-5	TRBJ2-5	NA	TRBD2	TGTGCCAGCAGCCCCTTGAACGGGGGGGAGACCCAGTACTTC	CASSPLNGGETQYF
TRBV13	TRBJ2-5	NA	TRBD2	TGTGCCAGCAGCCGTCAGCGAGGTCTAGCGGGATTCCAAGAGACCCAGTACTTC	CASSRQRGLAGFQETQYF
TRBV7-2	TRBJ1-4	NA	TRBD1	TGTGCCAGCAGCCCACCGGGACAGGGGTATGAAAAACTGTTTTTT	CASSPPGQGYEKLFF
TRBV9	TRBJ2-3	NA	TRBD1	TGTGCCAGCAGCTCCCGAGGGACAGGAACAGATACGCAGTATTTT	CASSSRGTGTDTQYF
TRBV7-2	TRBJ2-1	NA	NA	TGTGCCAGCAGCTTAGTTGGCAGGAACAATGAGCAGTTCTTC	CASSLVGRNNEQFF
TRBV11-2	TRBJ2-5	few	NA	TGTGCCAGCAGCCAACTAGCCGTAGGGGAGACCCAGTACTTC	CASSQLAVGETQYF
TRBV25-1	TRBJ2-5	NA	TRBD2	TGTGCCAGCAGGATAGGGACTAGCGGAGAGACCCAGTACTTC	CASRIGTSGETQYF
TRBV5-1	TRBJ1-4	few	NA	TGCGCCAGCAGCAGGATGGCCGGGGGGGATGAAAAACTGTTTTTT	CASSRMAGGDEKLFF
TRBV5-4	TRBJ2-5	NA	TRBD2	TGTGCCAGCAGCCCCGGTGGTAGCGGGAAGGGGGAGACCCAGTACTTC	CASSPGGSGKGETQYF
TRBV5-1	TRBJ2-7	NA	TRBD1	TGCGCCAGCAGCTTGTCAGGACAGGGGGCTATCTACGAGCAGTACTTC	CASSLSGQGAIYEQYF
TRBV7-6	TRBJ2-7	NA	NA	TGTGCCAGCAGCCCAGGTTCCGGGAAGTCCTACGAGCAGTACTTC	CASSPGSGKSYEQYF
TRBV4-3	TRBJ2-3	NA	TRBD1	TGCGCCAGCAGCCAACGGGACAGGGGAAATAGCGGGGCTAGCACAGATACGCAGTATTTT	CASSQRDRGNSGASTDTQYF
TRBV7-2	TRBJ2-5	once	TRBD1	TGTGCCAGCAGCTTGAATCCAGGGGGAGAGACCCAGTACTTC	CASSLNPGGETQYF
TRBV5-1	TRBJ1-1	NA	NA	TGCGCCAGCAGCACTGGCAACCGGGACAAAGCTTTCTTT	CASSTGNRDKAFF
TRBV6-1	TRBJ2-3	NA	TRBD1	TGTGCCAGCGACAGGGGGACAGATACGCAGTATTTT	CASDRGTDTQYF
TRBV5-4	TRBJ2-5	NA	TRBD2	TGTGCCAGCAGCTGGACTAGCGGGGGAGGAGAGACCCAGTACTTC	CASSWTSGGGETQYF
TRBV5-1	TRBJ1-4	NA	NA	TGCGCCAGCAGCTTGTCCCGTTGGCAGGGTAATGAAAAACTGTTTTTT	CASSLSRWQGNEKLFF
TRBV6-5	TRBJ2-1	NA	TRBD2	TGTGCCAGCAGTTTGGGACTAGTTAGCAATGAGCAGTTCTTC	CASSLGLVSNEQFF
TRBV2	TRBJ2-7	few	TRBD2	TGTGCCAGCAGCCTCGGAGTGGAGCGGGAGCTCTACGAGCAGTACTTC	CASSLGVERELYEQYF
TRBV7-8	TRBJ2-2	NA	TRBD2	TGTGCCAGCAGCTCCGGGACTAGCGGGACGAACACCGGGGAGCTGTTTTTT	CASSSGTSGTNTGELFF
TRBV2	TRBJ2-5	NA	NA	TGTGCCAGCAGTGAAAGGAGGGGAGAGACCCAGTACTTC	CASSERRGETQYF
TRBV30	TRBJ2-7	NA	TRBD2	TGTGCCTGGGGGACTAGCGGGAGCTACGAGCAGTACTTC	CAWGTSGSYEQYF
TRBV9	TRBJ2-5	NA	TRBD1	TGTGCCAGCAGCGCCTACGGACAGGGGGCGAGAGAGACCCAGTACTTC	CASSAYGQGARETQYF
TRBV27	TRBJ1-3	NA	TRBD1	TGTGCCAGCAGTTTAACAGGACAGGGAACGGGAAACACCATATATTTT	CASSLTGQGTGNTIYF
TRBV6-5	TRBJ1-5	NA	NA	TGTGCCAGCAGGGCCGGGAGCAATCAGCCCCAGCATTTT	CASRAGSNQPQHF
TRBV11-2	TRBJ2-7	once	NA	TGTGCCAGCAGCTTAGCGGGATGGTTCGAGCAGTACTTC	CASSLAGWFEQYF
TRBV5-1	TRBJ2-1	NA	TRBD1	TGCGCCAGCAGCGTAGGGGGCTATGGGCAGTTCTTC	CASSVGGYGQFF
TRBV5-5	TRBJ1-4	NA	TRBD1	TGTGCCAGCAGCTTGGGGGACAGGGGGCCGGTTAATGAAAAACTGTTTTTT	CASSLGDRGPVNEKLFF
TRBV7-6	TRBJ2-2	NA	TRBD2	TGTGCCAGCAGCCCGGGACTAGCGGGATCCCTCACCGGGGAGCTGTTTTTT	CASSPGLAGSLTGELFF
TRBV28	TRBJ2-1	NA	TRBD2	TGTGCCAGCAGCTCGACGACTAGCCTACAAACCTACAATGAGCAGTTCTTC	CASSSTTSLQTYNEQFF
TRBV5-1	TRBJ2-3	NA	TRBD2	TGCGCCAGCAGCCTCGGTGCGGCGGGAGCCCGGGCAGATACGCAGTATTTT	CASSLGAAGARADTQYF
TRBV2	TRBJ1-4	NA	NA	TGTGCCAGCAGTGTCCTCGGACAGACTAATGAAAAACTGTTTTTT	CASSVLGQTNEKLFF
TRBV5-5	TRBJ2-7	NA	TRBD2	TGTGCCAGCAGCTTGTCGGGGCTAGCGGGCCCTAACTCCTACGAGCAGTACTTC	CASSLSGLAGPNSYEQYF